The entry below describes one TCR beta chain. Germline V gene lookup returns CDR1 MDHEN and CDR2 SYDVKM. V was clipped by 3 bases and J by 0 bases, with 8 bases between them. This CDR3 is built from 14 residues. The entry originates in a study of blood T cell repertoires in COVID-19. Turning to the study itself: Italy, Spain and the United States were the sources of the convalescent and acute COVID-19 samples. The cDNA or gDNA used as material had been derived from T cells, B-cell-depleted T cells, or PBMCs.

Authors' processing steps: For nucleated cells, counts were estimated from reference gene primer amplification. Produced via immunoSEQ multiplex PCR; TCRdb's table is partial and in-frame only. V, J and clone size were drawn from that table, and D and trimming were deduced from the DNA. Counted here are about 120,000 clones, approximately 81% occurring once; the ten biggest clones make up 3% to 4%. The source is a man in his sixties with acute or convalescent COVID-19. Sample: peripheral blood. The chain links TRBV28 to TRBJ1-2, with D maybe TRBD1 (5 bases). CDR3 in DNA: TGTGCCAGCAGTTTGGGCAGGGCTAACTATGGCTACACCTTC. Translated, it gives CASSLGRANYGYTF.